Listed here are 5 T cell receptor beta chains from one sample, sequenced in a study of T cells in Graves' hyperthyroidism and ophthalmopathy. RNA transcripts served as the template for amplifying TCR beta CDR3 regions. The primer set for the first-round RT-PCR of the TCR CDR3 was HTBI. Each CDR3 protein is one row after TCRdb ran MiXCR on the multiplex PCR reads. The table lists approximately 350,000 distinct CDR3 sequences, approximately 16% of them singletons. What was sequenced was blood. Source of these receptors: a woman aged 55-69 years with Graves' ophthalmopathy.

This sequence joins TRBV7-9 and TRBJ2-7; 7 positions agree with TRBD1. The CDR3 runs 17 residues. The germline gives CDR1 SEHNR, CDR2 FQNEAQ (reference sequence). V lost 5 bases and J lost 5; bases outside the gene matches: 18. The CDR3 loop reads CASSPTGSLDRFHEQYF. DNA of the CDR3: TGTGCCAGCAGCCCTACGGGATCCTTGGACAGGTTCCACGAGCAGTACTTC.

The V and J genes are TRBV29-1 and TRBJ1-2, with D perhaps matching TRBD1 (5 bases). Germline V gene lookup returns CDR1 SQVTM and CDR2 ANQGSEA. The CDR3 spans 12 residues. Trimming took off 5 bases at V and 6 bases at J, with 13 bases between the two ends. The CDR3 DNA reads TGCAGCGTTTCCGAAACAGGAGATGGCTACACCTTC. Protein product: CSVSETGDGYTF. Together with reference TRBV29-1 and TRBJ1-2, the CDR3 gives the full variable domain: SAVISQKPSRDICQRGTSLTIQCQVDSQVTMMFWYRQQPGQSLTLIATANQGSEATYESGFVIDKFPISRPNLTFSTLTVSNMSPEDSSIYLCSVSETGDGYTFGSGTRLTVV.

This clonotype was seen ten or more times. The CDR3 sequence: CASSEGDRVLETQYF. The CDR3, as DNA: TGTGCCAGCAGTGAAGGGGACAGGGTTCTTGAGACCCAGTACTTC. The chain is built from TRBV6-1 and TRBJ2-5, with 9 bases aligning to TRBD1. V lost 1 base, J lost 5 bases, and 5 bases stayed unmatched. Germline V lookup: CDR1 MNHNS, CDR2 SASEGT. There are 15 residues in the CDR3.

This clonotype was detected a few times. J is TRBJ1-5 and V is TRBV15; D is ambiguous. Germline CDR1 is LNHNV and CDR2 is YYDKDF (reference sequence). The CDR3 runs 9 residues. V dropped 8 bases and J dropped 7 bases, with 3 bases sitting between them. The CDR3 DNA sequence: TGTGCCACCGGACAGCCCCAGCATTTT. It specifies CATGQPQHF. The full variable domain, completed using reference TRBV15 and TRBJ1-5, is DAMVIQNPRYQVTQFGKPVTLSCSQTLNHNVMYWYQQKSSQAPKLLFHYYDKDFNNEADTPDNFQSRRPNTSFCFLDIRSPGLGDTAMYLCATGQPQHFGDGTRLSIL.

The V call is TRBV29-1, the J call TRBJ2-5, with 9 bases fitting TRBD1. Germline assignment: CDR1 SQVTM and CDR2 ANQGSEA. The CDR3 loop spans 14 amino acids. The V and J ends lost 6 bases and 5 bases, in that order; junction bases with no gene match: 10. CDR3 protein: CSVHGTGILETQYF. The DNA of the CDR3 is TGCAGCGTCCACGGGACAGGGATACTCGAGACCCAGTACTTC.